A selection of T cell receptor beta chains follows, all from one sample in a study of OX40 agonist ivuxolimab in advanced cancers. Method: immunoSEQ multiplex PCR; TCRdb's copy keeps in-frame clones and lacks some. Here the sample spans some 95,000 clones, roughly 87% being singletons. The source material was CD4+ or CD8+ T cells sorted from blood, sampled in a trial of the OX40 agonist ivuxolimab. The receptors come from an adult with an advanced solid tumor such as melanoma, head and neck, liver or kidney cancer. Each CDR3 is given with its conserved first and last residue. A D gene is named only where the DNA matches it firmly. Size is stated for part of the rows, as once, few or many counts, or as a class when the clone is expanded.

D gene,clone size,V gene,J gene,CDR3 DNA,CDR3 protein
TRBD2,-,TRBV7-2,TRBJ2-5,TGTGCCAGCAGCCCGGGGGGGGCCGGGGAGACCCAGTACTTC,CASSPGGAGETQYF
TRBD1,-,TRBV10-3,TRBJ2-7,TGTGCCATCAGTCCGAGTGGGGGACAGGGAAGCTCCTACGAGCAGTACTTC,CAISPSGGQGSSYEQYF
-,-,TRBV18,TRBJ2-1,TGTGCCAGCTCACCGCCCACCGACCGGGGCGGTGAGCAGTTCTTC,CASSPPTDRGGEQFF
-,-,TRBV7-2,TRBJ1-2,TGTGCCAGCAGCCCACTCCCTAACAGGGTCCGCTACACCTTC,CASSPLPNRVRYTF
-,-,TRBV5-1,TRBJ2-1,TGCGCCAGCAGCTTGGGGTCAGGCAATGAGCAGTTCTTC,CASSLGSGNEQFF
TRBD1,-,TRBV18,TRBJ1-2,TGTGCCAGCTCACCCGGACAGGACCACTATGGCTACACCTTC,CASSPGQDHYGYTF
-,-,TRBV19,TRBJ1-1,TGTGCCAGTACCCCCCGAGTTTGGCGGATGAACACTGAAGCTTTCTTT,CASTPRVWRMNTEAFF
TRBD1,-,TRBV11-1,TRBJ1-4,TGTGCCAGCAGCCGGACATCAGGGGGCGGTGAAAAACTGTTTTTT,CASSRTSGGGEKLFF
TRBD1,-,TRBV7-9,TRBJ2-7,TGTGCCAGCAGCTTATGGGACAGGGCCTCCGAGCAGTACTTC,CASSLWDRASEQYF
-,-,TRBV29-1,TRBJ2-5,TGCAGCGTAGCTGGCCGCAGGCAAGAGACCCAGTACTTC,CSVAGRRQETQYF
-,-,TRBV2,TRBJ1-2,TGTGCCAGCACCCGTGCCATCCAGGGACTTAACTATGGCTACACCTTC,CASTRAIQGLNYGYTF
TRBD2,-,TRBV15,TRBJ2-7,TGTGCCACCTCCCCGGGAGGCTATCAATACGAGCAGTACTTC,CATSPGGYQYEQYF
TRBD2,-,TRBV7-8,TRBJ2-2,TGTGCCAGCAGCTTTCGGGTTAGCGGGAGAAACACCGGGGAGCTGTTTTTT,CASSFRVSGRNTGELFF
TRBD1,-,TRBV18,TRBJ2-7,TGTGCCAGCTCACCGGGACAGGGGCACTACGAGCAGTACTTC,CASSPGQGHYEQYF
TRBD1,-,TRBV18,TRBJ1-2,TGTGCCAGCTCACCGGGGACAGATAACTATGGCTACACCTTC,CASSPGTDNYGYTF
TRBD1,-,TRBV15,TRBJ2-7,TGTGCCACCAGCAGGGGGACAGGGGGAGAGGACGAGCAGTACTTC,CATSRGTGGEDEQYF
-,-,TRBV6-5,TRBJ1-2,TGTGCCAGCACCTCGATGGGGTTAACCTATGGCTACACCTTC,CASTSMGLTYGYTF
TRBD2,-,TRBV7-3,TRBJ2-2,TGTGCCAGCAGCTCACCGGGAGGCACCGGGGAGCTGTTTTTT,CASSSPGGTGELFF
-,-,TRBV19,TRBJ1-5,TGTGCCAGTAGTATAGAGGATCAGCCCCAGCATTTT,CASSIEDQPQHF
-,-,TRBV10-3,TRBJ2-5,TGTGCCACCCTCCCCAGCTCGGAGGAGACCCAGTACTTC,CATLPSSEETQYF
TRBD1,-,TRBV4-1,TRBJ2-7,TGCGCCAGCAGCCAAGCCCAGACAGGGGCCTACGAGCAGTACTTC,CASSQAQTGAYEQYF
-,-,TRBV28,TRBJ2-5,TGTGCCACTTGGGACTACCAAGAGACCCAGTACTTC,CATWDYQETQYF
TRBD2,-,TRBV5-1,TRBJ2-7,TGCGCCAGCAGCTTGGCTGGCGGGGGGGCCGTCGAGCAGTACTTC,CASSLAGGGAVEQYF
-,-,TRBV2,TRBJ2-5,TGTGCCAGCAGTGTCGAAGGGCAAGAGACCCAGTACTTC,CASSVEGQETQYF
-,once,TRBV19,TRBJ1-2,TGTGCCAGTAGTGTCCAACGGGTTCAATCGGGTGGCTACACCTTC,CASSVQRVQSGGYTF
-,-,TRBV11-2,TRBJ2-7,TGTGCCAGCAGGGTCTGGGTGGGGAAAAATAGGAACTACGAGCAGTACTTC,CASRVWVGKNRNYEQYF
TRBD2,-,TRBV11-2,TRBJ2-2,TGTGCCACCCGCCGGACTAGCGGGGCCACCGGGGAGCTGTTTTTT,CATRRTSGATGELFF
TRBD1,once,TRBV6-6,TRBJ1-1,TGTGCCAGCGGAGCCGGGACAGGGGGAGGAACTGAAGCTTTCTTT,CASGAGTGGGTEAFF
-,-,TRBV11-2,TRBJ2-7,TGTGCCAGCAGCCCCCTGGATGGGGGGGCCTGGGAGCAGCAGTACTTC,CASSPLDGGAWEQQYF
-,once,TRBV15,TRBJ2-1,TGTGCCACCAGCTTCCGGACTAGTGGGGGGGCCGGAGATGAGCAGTTCTTC,CATSFRTSGGAGDEQFF
-,once,TRBV11-2,TRBJ2-2,TGTGCCAGCAGCTTCGGGGGATTGACCGGGGAGCTGTTTTTT,CASSFGGLTGELFF
-,-,TRBV4-1,TRBJ1-2,TGCGCCAGCAGCCACAGGGGCGGAAAAGAGGGGGGTGGCTACACCTTC,CASSHRGGKEGGGYTF
-,-,TRBV18,TRBJ1-5,TGTGCCAGCTCACCACTTAAAGGGTCCGATCAGCCCCAGCATTTT,CASSPLKGSDQPQHF
TRBD1,-,TRBV6-5,TRBJ2-7,TGTGCCAGCAGCCGGGGGACAGGGTACGAGCAGTACTTC,CASSRGTGYEQYF
TRBD1,-,TRBV28,TRBJ1-2,TGTGCCAGCAGCCGCACCGGACAGGGGGTCTATGGCTACACCTTC,CASSRTGQGVYGYTF
-,-,TRBV7-2,TRBJ1-2,TGTGCCAGCAGCTTGATGATTAATGGCTACACCTTC,CASSLMINGYTF
-,few,TRBV5-1,TRBJ2-1,TGCGCCAGCAGCTTGGAAGTAAGTAGGTTAGGGTATGAGCAGTTCTTC,CASSLEVSRLGYEQFF
TRBD1,-,TRBV18,TRBJ1-5,TGTGCCAGCTCACAACAGGGGGCTAGCAATCAGCCCCAGCATTTT,CASSQQGASNQPQHF
-,-,TRBV11-2,TRBJ1-4,TGTGCCAGCAGCCTCGGCAATATAAGGGAAACTAATGAAAAACTGTTTTTT,CASSLGNIRETNEKLFF
TRBD2,-,TRBV5-4,TRBJ2-2,TGTGCCAGCAGCCCCCGGGTTGCGGGGGTGGCGGGAGCGGGGACCGGGGAGCTGTTTTTT,CASSPRVAGVAGAGTGELFF
-,-,TRBV12-5,TRBJ1-1,TGTGCTAGTGGTTTGAGCAGGGGTCCGATTCGGGACACTGAAGCTTTCTTT,CASGLSRGPIRDTEAFF
-,-,TRBV6-6,TRBJ1-2,TGTGCCAGCAGTTACCCCACAGGCAAGGACTATGGCTACACCTTC,CASSYPTGKDYGYTF
-,-,TRBV5-1,TRBJ2-3,TGCGCCAGCAGCTTGAGGACCGGCACAGATACGCAGTATTTT,CASSLRTGTDTQYF
-,-,TRBV15,TRBJ2-3,TGTGCCACCAGCCCGCGAGGAGAGGAGGCAGATACGCAGTATTTT,CATSPRGEEADTQYF
-,-,TRBV7-2,TRBJ1-4,TGTGCCAGCAGCTTGTGGGGGGCAGATGAAAAACTGTTTTTT,CASSLWGADEKLFF
-,-,TRBV7-9,TRBJ2-2,TGTGCCAGCAGCTTAGGGGACGGCAACACCGGGGAGCTGTTTTTT,CASSLGDGNTGELFF
-,-,TRBV18,TRBJ2-7,TGTGCCAGCTCACCAGATCCCTACGAGCAGTACTTC,CASSPDPYEQYF
-,-,TRBV7-8,TRBJ1-2,TGTGCCAGCAGCTTAGCGGGGGGAACAGGGTGGGGAGCTAACTATGGCTACACCTTC,CASSLAGGTGWGANYGYTF
-,-,TRBV27,TRBJ1-5,TGTGCCAGCAGTTTAACGCAGGGTCAGCCCCAGCATTTT,CASSLTQGQPQHF
-,-,TRBV7-6,TRBJ1-2,TGTGCCAGCAGCCCTGGAGGGCAAAGCTATGGCTACACCTTC,CASSPGGQSYGYTF